These 17 T cell receptor beta chains were sequenced from one sample in a study of cytomegalovirus exposure and HLA in healthy donors. Sequencing used immunoSEQ multiplex PCR; TCRdb keeps in-frame clones, though not all of them. In the table there are under 150,000 clones, approximately 84% of which are singletons. Sequenced material: PBMCs. The receptors derive from a woman under 40 in good health and CMV-seronegative.

The chain combines TRBV4-1 with TRBJ2-7, with D perhaps TRBD1 (6 bases). Germline lookup yields CDR1 MGHRA and CDR2 YSYEKL. The CDR3 contains 16 residues. Trimming removed 1 base at V and 4 bases at J, with 17 bases between. CDR3 in amino acids: CASSQGLEGGRYEQYF. The CDR3 nucleotides are TGCGCCAGCAGCCAAGGACTTGAAGGGGGTCGTTACGAGCAGTACTTC.

The chain has TRBV28 and TRBJ2-1; a possible D gene is TRBD1 (6 bases). Trimming took off 5 bases at V and 6 bases at J, with 17 bases between the two ends. The germline V gene encodes CDR1 MDHEN and CDR2 SYDVKM. This CDR3 is 15 amino acids long. This chain's CDR3 is CASSPPTGYLNEQFF. DNA for the CDR3: TGTGCCAGCAGTCCCCCGACAGGTTACCTCAATGAGCAGTTCTTC.

The V and J genes are TRBV29-1 and TRBJ1-2; 7 bases are a match to TRBD1. The CDR3 totals 13 residues. Trimming at V came to 2 bases and at J to 4 bases, leaving 4 bases not matched to a gene. Germline V gene lookup returns CDR1 SQVTM and CDR2 ANQGSEA. This CDR3 is CSVETGAGYGYTF. CDR3 in DNA: TGCAGCGTTGAAACAGGGGCGGGCTATGGCTACACCTTC.

The V call is TRBV5-1, the J call TRBJ1-1; no firm D call. From germline, CDR1 is SGHRS and CDR2 YFSETQ. The CDR3 consists of 13 residues. V was shortened by 0 bases and J by 11 bases, with 14 bases between the two germline ends. The DNA of the CDR3 is TGCGCCAGCAGCTTGGCGCCGGAGGAGAGGGCTTTCTTT. This codes for CASSLAPEERAFF.

This clone has more than one count but fewer than ten. The rearrangement links TRBV29-1 to TRBJ1-2; perhaps TRBD1 as D (6 bases). Trimming stripped 2 bases from V and 4 bases from J, with 11 bases between. The CDR3 contains 13 residues. The germline CDR1 and CDR2 sequences are SQVTM and ANQGSEA. CDR3 in amino acids: CSVELQGPYGYTF. DNA for the CDR3: TGCAGCGTTGAACTACAGGGCCCCTATGGCTACACCTTC.

The chain links TRBV5-4 to TRBJ2-7, with 12 bases matching TRBD1. CDR3 length: 16 amino acids. V lost 0 bases to trimming and J lost 2 bases; unmatched junction nucleotides: 3. Germline CDR1 SGHNT, CDR2 YYREEE (reference sequence). CDR3 sequence: CASSLGGQGAAYEQYF. CDR3 DNA sequence: TGTGCCAGCAGCTTGGGGGGACAGGGGGCGGCCTACGAGCAGTACTTC.

CDR3 residues: CASSKDRWNTGELFF. The CDR3, as DNA: TGTGCCAGCAGCAAGGACAGGTGGAACACCGGGGAGCTGTTTTTT. The genes are TRBV7-2 and TRBJ2-2; TRBD1 agrees at 7 bases. Germline V CDR1 and CDR2: SGHTA, FQGNSA. This CDR3 is built from 15 residues. Unmatched junction bases numbered 4, after V lost 5 bases and J lost 1 base.

This rearrangement joins TRBV5-4 to TRBJ2-5, with 14 bases aligning to TRBD2. In germline, CDR1 is SGHNT, CDR2 YYREEE (reference sequence). The CDR3 is 16 residues long. Trimming at V came to 4 bases and at J to 4 bases, leaving 6 bases not matched to a gene. CDR3 in DNA: TGTGCCAGCAGCAAGACTAGCGGGGGGGCCTCAGAGACCCAGTACTTC. Translated, it gives CASSKTSGGASETQYF.

For this clone: An end of the junction differs from the germline gene, which may be a read error. V is TRBV14 and J is TRBJ2-7, with TRBD2 matching 12 bases. The CDR3 covers 17 residues. Germline V gene lookup returns CDR1 SGHDN and CDR2 FVKESK. The CDR3 DNA sequence: TGTGCCAGCAGTCAAGGACTAGCGGGGCTACAAACCTACGAGCAGTACTTC. Amino acids: CASSQGLAGLQTYEQYF.

The chain links TRBV5-5 to TRBJ1-2, with D possibly TRBD1 on 5 matching bases. Germline CDR1 SGHKS, CDR2 YYEKEE (reference sequence). This CDR3 has 15 amino acids. The germline V and J ends were trimmed by 2 bases and 2 bases, with 13 bases remaining between them. The CDR3 reads CASSLTAAGNYGYTF. The DNA for the CDR3 is TGTGCCAGCAGCTTAACCGCGGCAGGGAACTATGGCTACACCTTC.

This clone has more than one count but fewer than ten. This rearrangement joins TRBV14 to TRBJ2-7, with 11 bases that match TRBD1. The J segment lost 3 bases and the V segment lost 3 bases, leaving 4 bases of the junction unmatched. The CDR3 has 15 amino acids. CDR1 SGHDN and CDR2 FVKESK come from the germline V gene. CDR3 sequence reads: CASSQPGTGGYEQYF. CDR3 DNA: TGTGCCAGCAGCCAGCCCGGGACAGGGGGCTACGAGCAGTACTTC.

J is TRBJ2-3 and V is TRBV7-6; the D is unclear. This CDR3 region has 13 residues. From germline, CDR1 is SGHVS and CDR2 FNYEAQ. Between the trimmed V and J ends, which lost 1 base and 5 bases, there was a span of 7 bases. In DNA, the CDR3 is TGTGCCAGCAGCTTAGTGATCGGAGATACGCAGTATTTT. Translating it yields CASSLVIGDTQYF.

This rearrangement joins TRBV28 to TRBJ1-5; 10 bases are shared with TRBD1. J was trimmed by 10 bases and V by 2 bases; bases with no gene match: 14. This CDR3 comprises 17 residues. Germline lookup yields CDR1 MDHEN and CDR2 SYDVKM. The DNA for the CDR3 is TGTGCCAGCAGTTTAACCCGACAGGGGGCGGTGGGTCGACCCCAGCATTTT. Amino acid sequence: CASSLTRQGAVGRPQHF.

The chain has TRBV28 and TRBJ1-1, with 7 bases aligning to TRBD1. The CDR3 totals 15 residues. Unmatched junction bases numbered 8, after V lost 2 bases and J lost 5 bases. Germline V CDR1 and CDR2: MDHEN, SYDVKM. The CDR3 bases are TGTGCCAGCAGTTTAGAGGGGGCAGGGGTTACTGAAGCTTTCTTT. Amino acid sequence: CASSLEGAGVTEAFF.

This clone has just one count. The rearrangement links TRBV7-3 to TRBJ2-3; 12 bases fit TRBD2. From germline, CDR1 is SGHTA and CDR2 FQGTGA. The CDR3 runs to 17 residues. V dropped 4 bases and J dropped 2; count of bases not matched to a gene: 7. The DNA of the CDR3 is TGTGCCAGCAGCTCGTCTCTAGCGGGGGGGGACACAGATACGCAGTATTTT. Amino acids: CASSSSLAGGDTDTQYF.

Regarding this clone: This sample also contains other DNA sequences that code for the same CDR3. V is TRBV18 and J is TRBJ2-7; the D gene is possibly TRBD2 (6 bases). The V end lost 3 bases, the J end lost 2 bases, and 8 bases lay between the germline ends. The CDR3 loop spans 13 amino acids. Germline V gene sequence: CDR1 KGHSH, CDR2 LQKENI. The CDR3 sequence is CASSPGGTYEQYF. DNA of the CDR3: TGTGCCAGCTCACCCGGGGGAACCTACGAGCAGTACTTC.

The chain is built from TRBV5-6 and TRBJ2-5, with TRBD2 identical over 12 bases. V gave up 4 bases and J gave up 2 bases; unmatched junction bases: 12. This CDR3 comprises 18 residues. The germline V gene has CDR1 SGHDT and CDR2 YYEEEE. The CDR3 here is CASSGAGLAGKPQETQYF. The CDR3 nucleotides read TGTGCCAGCAGCGGGGCCGGACTAGCGGGGAAACCACAAGAGACCCAGTACTTC.